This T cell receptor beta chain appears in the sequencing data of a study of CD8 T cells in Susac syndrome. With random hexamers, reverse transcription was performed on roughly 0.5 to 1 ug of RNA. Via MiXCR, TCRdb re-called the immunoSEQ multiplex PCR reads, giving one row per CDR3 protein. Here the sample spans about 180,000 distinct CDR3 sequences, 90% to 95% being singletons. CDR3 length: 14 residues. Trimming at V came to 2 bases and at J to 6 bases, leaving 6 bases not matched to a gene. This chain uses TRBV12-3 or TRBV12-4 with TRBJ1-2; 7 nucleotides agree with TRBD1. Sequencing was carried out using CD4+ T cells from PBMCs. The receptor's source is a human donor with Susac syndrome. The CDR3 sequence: CASSLSTGYDGYTF. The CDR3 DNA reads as TGTGCCAGCAGTTTATCGACAGGGTACGATGGCTACACCTTC.